This T cell receptor beta chain came from a study of shared clonotypes between healthy human individuals. As defined, naive CD8 cells were CD45RO-negative and positively selected for CCR7, with terminally differentiated effector memory CD45RA+ cells excluded. Generated by immunoSEQ multiplex PCR, the TCRdb table keeps only in-frame clones and is missing some. The table lists 600,000 or so clones, 95% of them singletons. CDR1 and CDR2 (germline): MGHDK, SYGVNS. V lost 1 base to trimming and J lost 6 bases, with 9 bases between them. The CDR3 is made up of 13 amino acids. The clonotype originates from a woman in her twenties or thirties in good health. The rearrangement uses TRBV25-1 and TRBJ1-1, with D perhaps matching TRBD1 (6 bases). The sample consisted of naive CD8+ T cells sorted from blood. The CDR3 loop is CASSELSGAEAFF. The CDR3 nucleotides read TGTGCCAGCAGTGAATTGTCAGGGGCTGAAGCTTTCTTT.